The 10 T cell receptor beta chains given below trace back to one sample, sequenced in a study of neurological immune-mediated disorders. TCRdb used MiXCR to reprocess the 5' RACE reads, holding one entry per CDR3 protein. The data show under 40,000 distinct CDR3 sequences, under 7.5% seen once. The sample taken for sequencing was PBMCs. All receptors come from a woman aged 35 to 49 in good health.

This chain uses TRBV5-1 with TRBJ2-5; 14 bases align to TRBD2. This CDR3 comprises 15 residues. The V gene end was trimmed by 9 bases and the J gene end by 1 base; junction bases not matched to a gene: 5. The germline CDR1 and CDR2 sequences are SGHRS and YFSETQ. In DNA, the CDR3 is TGCGCCACCTCGGGACTAGCGGGAGCCCAAGAGACCCAGTACTTC. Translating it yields CATSGLAGAQETQYF.

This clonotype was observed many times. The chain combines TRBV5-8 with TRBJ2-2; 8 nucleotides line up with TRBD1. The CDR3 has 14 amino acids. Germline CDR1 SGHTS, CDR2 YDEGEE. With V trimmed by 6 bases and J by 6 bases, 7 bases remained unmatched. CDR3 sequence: CASTDWTGPGELFF. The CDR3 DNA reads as TGTGCCAGCACCGACTGGACAGGGCCCGGGGAGCTGTTTTTT.

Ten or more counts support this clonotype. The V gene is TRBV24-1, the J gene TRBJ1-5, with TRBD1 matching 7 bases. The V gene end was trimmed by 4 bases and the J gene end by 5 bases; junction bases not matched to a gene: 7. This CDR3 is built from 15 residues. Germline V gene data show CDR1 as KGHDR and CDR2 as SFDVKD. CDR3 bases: TGTGCCACCAGTGACCCTACAGGGGAGGATCAGCCCCAGCATTTT. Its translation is CATSDPTGEDQPQHF.

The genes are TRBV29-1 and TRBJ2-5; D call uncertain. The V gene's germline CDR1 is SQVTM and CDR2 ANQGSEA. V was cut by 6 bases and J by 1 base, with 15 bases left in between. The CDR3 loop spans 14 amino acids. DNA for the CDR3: TGCAGCGTAGCCTATCTGAGTCGCCAAGAGACCCAGTACTTC. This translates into CSVAYLSRQETQYF.

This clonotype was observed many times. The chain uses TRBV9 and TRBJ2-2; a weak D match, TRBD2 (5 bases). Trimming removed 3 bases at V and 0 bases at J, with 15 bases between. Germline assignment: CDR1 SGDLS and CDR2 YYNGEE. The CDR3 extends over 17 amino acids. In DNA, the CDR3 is TGTGCCAGCAGCGCCCCCGGTCGGGGATCGAACACCGGGGAGCTGTTTTTT. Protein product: CASSAPGRGSNTGELFF.

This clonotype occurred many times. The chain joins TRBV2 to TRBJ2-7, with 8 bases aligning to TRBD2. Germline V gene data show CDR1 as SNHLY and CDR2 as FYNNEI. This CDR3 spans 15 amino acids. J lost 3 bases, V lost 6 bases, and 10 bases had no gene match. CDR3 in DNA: TGTGCCAGCAGGAAAATACTAGCGGAAAACTACGAGCAGTACTTC. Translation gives CASRKILAENYEQYF.

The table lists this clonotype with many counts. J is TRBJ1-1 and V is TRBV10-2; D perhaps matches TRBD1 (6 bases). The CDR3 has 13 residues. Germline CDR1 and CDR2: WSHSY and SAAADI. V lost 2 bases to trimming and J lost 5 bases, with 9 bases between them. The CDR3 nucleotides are TGCGCCAGCAGTGAGGGGGGGCTAACTGAAGCTTTCTTT. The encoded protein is CASSEGGLTEAFF.

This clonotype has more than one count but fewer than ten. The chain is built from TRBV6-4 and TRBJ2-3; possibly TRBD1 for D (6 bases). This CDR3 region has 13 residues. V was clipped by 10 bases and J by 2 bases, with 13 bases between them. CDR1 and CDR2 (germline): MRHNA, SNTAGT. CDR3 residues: CATSDSPTDTQYF. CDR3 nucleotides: TGTGCCACCTCGGACAGCCCCACAGATACGCAGTATTTT.

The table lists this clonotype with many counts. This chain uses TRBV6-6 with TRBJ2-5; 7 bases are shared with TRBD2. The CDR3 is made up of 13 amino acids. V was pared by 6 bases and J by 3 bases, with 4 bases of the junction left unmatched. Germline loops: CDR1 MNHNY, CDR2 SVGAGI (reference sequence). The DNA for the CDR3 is TGTGCCAGCAGAACTGCGGGGGAAGAGACCCAGTACTTC. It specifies CASRTAGEETQYF.

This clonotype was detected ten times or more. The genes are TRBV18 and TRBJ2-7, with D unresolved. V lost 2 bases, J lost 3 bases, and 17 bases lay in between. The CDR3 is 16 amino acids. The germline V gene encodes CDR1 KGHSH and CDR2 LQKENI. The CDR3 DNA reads TGTGCCAGCTCACCAACCAAAGGACGGCTATACTACGAGCAGTACTTC. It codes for CASSPTKGRLYYEQYF.